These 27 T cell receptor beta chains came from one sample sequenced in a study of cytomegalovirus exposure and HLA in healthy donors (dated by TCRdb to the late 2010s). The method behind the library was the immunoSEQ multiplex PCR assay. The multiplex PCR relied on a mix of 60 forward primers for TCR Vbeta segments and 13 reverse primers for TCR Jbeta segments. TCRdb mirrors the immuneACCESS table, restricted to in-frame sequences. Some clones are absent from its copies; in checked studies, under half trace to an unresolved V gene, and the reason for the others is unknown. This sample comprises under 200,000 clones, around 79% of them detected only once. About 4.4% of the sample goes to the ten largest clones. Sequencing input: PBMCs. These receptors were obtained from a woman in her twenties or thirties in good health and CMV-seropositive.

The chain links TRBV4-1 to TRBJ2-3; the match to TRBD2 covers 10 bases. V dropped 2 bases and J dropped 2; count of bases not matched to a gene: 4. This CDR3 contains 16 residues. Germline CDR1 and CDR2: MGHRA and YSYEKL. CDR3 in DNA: TGCGCCAGCAGCCAAAATAGCGGGGGGTTCACAGATACGCAGTATTTT. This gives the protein CASSQNSGGFTDTQYF.

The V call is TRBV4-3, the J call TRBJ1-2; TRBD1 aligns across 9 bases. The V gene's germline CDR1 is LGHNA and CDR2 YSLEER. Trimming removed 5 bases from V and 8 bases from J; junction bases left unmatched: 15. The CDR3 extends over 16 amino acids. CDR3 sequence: CASSSIQGARVEGYTF. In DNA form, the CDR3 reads TGCGCCAGCAGCTCAATACAGGGGGCCCGGGTCGAGGGCTACACCTTC.

The DNA of the CDR3 is TGTGCCAGCAGCCCACAGGGCGTAGATACGCAGTATTTT. As protein: CASSPQGVDTQYF. The V gene is TRBV7-2, the J gene TRBJ2-3; D is perhaps TRBD1 (6 bases). From germline, CDR1 is SGHTA and CDR2 FQGNSA. V gave up 5 bases and J gave up 5 bases, with 11 bases separating them. The CDR3 length is 13 residues.

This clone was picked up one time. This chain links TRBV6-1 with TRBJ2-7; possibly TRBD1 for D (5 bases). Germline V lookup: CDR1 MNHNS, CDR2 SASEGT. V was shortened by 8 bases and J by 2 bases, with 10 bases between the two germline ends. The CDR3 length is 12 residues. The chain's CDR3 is CASGWTTYEQYF. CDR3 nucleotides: TGTGCCAGCGGGTGGACAACCTACGAGCAGTACTTC.

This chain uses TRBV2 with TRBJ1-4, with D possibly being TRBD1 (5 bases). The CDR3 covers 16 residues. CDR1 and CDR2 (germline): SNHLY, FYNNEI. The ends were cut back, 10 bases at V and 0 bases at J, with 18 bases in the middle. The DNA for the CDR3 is TGTGCCACCACCACCCAGGGAGGGGCAACTAATGAAAAACTGTTTTTT. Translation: CATTTQGGATNEKLFF.

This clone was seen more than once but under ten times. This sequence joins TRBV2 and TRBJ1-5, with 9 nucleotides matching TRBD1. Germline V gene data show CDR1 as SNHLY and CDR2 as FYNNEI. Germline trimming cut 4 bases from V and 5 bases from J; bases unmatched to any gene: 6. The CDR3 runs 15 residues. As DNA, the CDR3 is TGTGCCAGCAGTGGTACAGGGGGCCTAGATCAGCCCCAGCATTTT. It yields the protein CASSGTGGLDQPQHF.

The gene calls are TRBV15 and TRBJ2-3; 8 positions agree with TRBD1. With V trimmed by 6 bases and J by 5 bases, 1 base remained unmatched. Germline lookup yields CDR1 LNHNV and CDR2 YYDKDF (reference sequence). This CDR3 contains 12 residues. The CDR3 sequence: CATRTGVDTQYF. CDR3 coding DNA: TGTGCCACCAGGACAGGGGTAGATACGCAGTATTTT. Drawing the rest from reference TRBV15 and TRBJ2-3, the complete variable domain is DAMVIQNPRYQVTQFGKPVTLSCSQTLNHNVMYWYQQKSSQAPKLLFHYYDKDFNNEADTPDNFQSRRPNTSFCFLDIRSPGLGDTAMYLCATRTGVDTQYFGPGTRLTVL.

DNA of the CDR3: TGTGCCAGCAGCAAACAGGGCACTAATGAAAAACTGTTTTTT. As protein: CASSKQGTNEKLFF. The rearrangement joins TRBV9 to TRBJ1-4; tentatively, D is TRBD1 (6 bases). V was shortened by 4 bases and J by 2 bases, with 9 bases between the two germline ends. This CDR3 is built from 14 residues. CDR1 SGDLS and CDR2 YYNGEE come from the germline V gene.

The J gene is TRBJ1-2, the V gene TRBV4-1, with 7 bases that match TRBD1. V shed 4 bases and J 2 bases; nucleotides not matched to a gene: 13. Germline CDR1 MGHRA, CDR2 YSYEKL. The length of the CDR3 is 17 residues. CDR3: CASSRTGQRYDNYGYTF. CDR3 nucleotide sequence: TGCGCCAGCAGCCGCACGGGACAGCGGTACGACAACTATGGCTACACCTTC.

CDR3 protein: CATSRGPRSVVKTQYF. The CDR3 region has the DNA TGTGCCACCAGCAGAGGTCCGAGATCCGTAGTGAAGACCCAGTACTTC. The chain employs TRBV15 and TRBJ2-5, with D hard to call. V lost 1 base and J lost 6, with 18 bases in between. The CDR3 has 16 residues. Germline CDR1 reads LNHNV; CDR2 reads YYDKDF (reference sequence).

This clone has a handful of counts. CDR3 protein: CASSLALNQPQHF. The CDR3, as DNA: TGTGCCAGCAGTTTGGCCTTAAATCAGCCCCAGCATTTT. The chain couples TRBV27 to TRBJ1-5; D not resolved. CDR1 and CDR2 from the germline V gene are MNHEY and SMNVEV (reference sequence). The CDR3 is made up of 13 amino acids. V dropped 3 bases and J dropped 4 bases, with 7 bases sitting between them.

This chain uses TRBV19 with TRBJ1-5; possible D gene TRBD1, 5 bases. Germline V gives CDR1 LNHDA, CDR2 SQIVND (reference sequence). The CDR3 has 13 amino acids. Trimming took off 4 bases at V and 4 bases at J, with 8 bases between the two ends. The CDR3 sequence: CASSKGVNQPQHF. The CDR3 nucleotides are TGTGCCAGTAGTAAAGGGGTAAATCAGCCCCAGCATTTT.

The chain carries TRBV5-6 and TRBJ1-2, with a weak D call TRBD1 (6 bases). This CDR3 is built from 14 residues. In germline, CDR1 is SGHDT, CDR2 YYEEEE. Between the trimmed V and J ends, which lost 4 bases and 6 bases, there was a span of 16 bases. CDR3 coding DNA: TGTGCCAGCAGCCTCAGCAGGGGTTTAAATGGCTACACCTTC. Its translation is CASSLSRGLNGYTF.

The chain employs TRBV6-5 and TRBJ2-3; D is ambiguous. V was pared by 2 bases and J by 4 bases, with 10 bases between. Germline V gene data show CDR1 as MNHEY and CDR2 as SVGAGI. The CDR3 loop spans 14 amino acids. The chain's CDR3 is CASSYRQVPDTQYF. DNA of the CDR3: TGTGCCAGCAGTTACCGGCAGGTCCCAGATACGCAGTATTTT.

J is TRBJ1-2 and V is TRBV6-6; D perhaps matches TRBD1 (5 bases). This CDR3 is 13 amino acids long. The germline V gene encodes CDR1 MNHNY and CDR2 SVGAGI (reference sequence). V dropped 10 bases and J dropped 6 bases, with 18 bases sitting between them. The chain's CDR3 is CATYQDTTDGYTF. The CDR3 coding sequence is TGTGCCACCTACCAGGACACGACAGATGGCTACACCTTC.

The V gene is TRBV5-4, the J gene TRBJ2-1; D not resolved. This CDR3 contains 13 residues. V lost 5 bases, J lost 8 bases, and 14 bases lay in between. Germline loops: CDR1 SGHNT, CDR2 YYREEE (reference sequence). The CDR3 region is CASSFLSRYEQFF. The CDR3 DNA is TGTGCCAGCAGTTTCCTGAGTCGATATGAGCAGTTCTTC. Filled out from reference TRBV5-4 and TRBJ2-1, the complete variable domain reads ETGVTQSPTHLIKTRGQQVTLRCSSQSGHNTVSWYQQALGQGPQFIFQYYREEENGRGNFPPRFSGLQFPNYSSELNVNALELDDSALYLCASSFLSRYEQFFGPGTRLTVL.

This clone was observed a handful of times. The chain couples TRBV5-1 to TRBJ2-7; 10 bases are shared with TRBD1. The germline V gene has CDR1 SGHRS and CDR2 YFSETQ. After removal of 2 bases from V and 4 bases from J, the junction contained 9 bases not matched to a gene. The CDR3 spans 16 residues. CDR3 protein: CASSFSRTGGGYEQYF. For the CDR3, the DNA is TGCGCCAGCAGCTTTTCTCGGACAGGGGGGGGTTACGAGCAGTACTTC.

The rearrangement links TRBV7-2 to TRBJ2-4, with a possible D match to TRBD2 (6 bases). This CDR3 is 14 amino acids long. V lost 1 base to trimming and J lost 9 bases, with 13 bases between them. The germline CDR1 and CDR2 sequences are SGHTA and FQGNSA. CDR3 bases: TGTGCCAGCAGCTTAGGGGTGCGGGATGGCATTCAGTACTTC. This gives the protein CASSLGVRDGIQYF.

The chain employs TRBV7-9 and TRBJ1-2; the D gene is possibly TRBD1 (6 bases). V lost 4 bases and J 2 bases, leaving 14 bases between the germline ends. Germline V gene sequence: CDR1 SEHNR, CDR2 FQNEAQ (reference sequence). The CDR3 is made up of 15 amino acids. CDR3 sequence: CASSSLQGSNYGYTF. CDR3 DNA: TGTGCCAGCAGCTCGCTACAGGGATCCAACTATGGCTACACCTTC.

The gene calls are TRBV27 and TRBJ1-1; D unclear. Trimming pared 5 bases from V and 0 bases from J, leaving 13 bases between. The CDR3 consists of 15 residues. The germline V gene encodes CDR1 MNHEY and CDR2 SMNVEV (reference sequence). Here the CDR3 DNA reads TGTGCCAGCAGTCCCCTCATGGGCATGAACACTGAAGCTTTCTTT. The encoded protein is CASSPLMGMNTEAFF.

CDR3 nucleotides: TGTGCCAGCAGCTTAGGCTTACTTGGACTAGCGGGACAGGATACGCAGTATTTT. Translated, it gives CASSLGLLGLAGQDTQYF. The chain is built from TRBV13 and TRBJ2-3; 12 nucleotides agree with TRBD2. This CDR3 is 18 amino acids long. Trimming took 0 bases from V and 6 from J; bases not matched to a gene: 10. Germline assignment: CDR1 PRHDT and CDR2 FYEKMQ (reference sequence).

The CDR3 is CASSLLPGTGGTTNYGYTF. DNA of the CDR3: TGTGCCAGCAGTTTACTCCCCGGGACAGGGGGTACTACTAACTATGGCTACACCTTC. The chain employs TRBV27 and TRBJ1-2; 11 bases align to TRBD1. The V gene end was trimmed by 2 bases and the J gene end by 0 bases; junction bases not matched to a gene: 11. This CDR3 is built from 19 residues. Germline lookup yields CDR1 MNHEY and CDR2 SMNVEV (reference sequence).

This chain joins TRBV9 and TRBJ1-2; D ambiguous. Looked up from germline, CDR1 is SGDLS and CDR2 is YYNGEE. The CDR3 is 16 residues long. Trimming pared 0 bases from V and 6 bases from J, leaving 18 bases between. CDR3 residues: CASSVGVRAATDGYTF. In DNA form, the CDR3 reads TGTGCCAGCAGCGTAGGAGTGCGGGCAGCCACTGATGGCTACACCTTC. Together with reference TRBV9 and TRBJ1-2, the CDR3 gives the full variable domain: DSGVTQTPKHLITATGQRVTLRCSPRSGDLSVYWYQQSLDQGLQFLIQYYNGEERAKGNILERFSAQQFPDLHSELNLSSLELGDSALYFCASSVGVRAATDGYTFGSGTRLTVV.

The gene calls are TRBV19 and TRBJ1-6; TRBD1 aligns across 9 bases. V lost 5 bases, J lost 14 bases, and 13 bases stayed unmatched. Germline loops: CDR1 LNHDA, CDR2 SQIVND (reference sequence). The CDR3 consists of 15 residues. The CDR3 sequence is CASSVPGQGLRALHF. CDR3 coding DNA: TGTGCCAGTAGTGTCCCGGGACAGGGACTACGGGCCCTCCACTTT. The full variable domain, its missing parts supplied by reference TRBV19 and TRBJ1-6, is DGGITQSPKYLFRKEGQNVTLSCEQNLNHDAMYWYRQDPGQGLRLIYYSQIVNDFQKGDIAEGYSVSREKKESFPLTVTSAQKNPTAFYLCASSVPGQGLRALHFGNGTRLTVT.

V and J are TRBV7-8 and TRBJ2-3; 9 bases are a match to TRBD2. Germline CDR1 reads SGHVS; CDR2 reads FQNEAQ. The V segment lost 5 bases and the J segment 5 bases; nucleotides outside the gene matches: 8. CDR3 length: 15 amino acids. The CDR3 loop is CASSHGGRAGDTQYF. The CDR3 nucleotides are TGTGCCAGCAGCCACGGCGGGAGGGCCGGAGATACGCAGTATTTT.

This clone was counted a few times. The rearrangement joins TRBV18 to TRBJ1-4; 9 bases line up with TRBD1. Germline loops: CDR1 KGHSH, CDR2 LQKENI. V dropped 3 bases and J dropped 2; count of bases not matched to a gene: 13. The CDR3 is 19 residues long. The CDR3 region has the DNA TGTGCCAGCTCACCCGGGACAGGGAGGACTGGTACGACTAATGAAAAACTGTTTTTT. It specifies CASSPGTGRTGTTNEKLFF.

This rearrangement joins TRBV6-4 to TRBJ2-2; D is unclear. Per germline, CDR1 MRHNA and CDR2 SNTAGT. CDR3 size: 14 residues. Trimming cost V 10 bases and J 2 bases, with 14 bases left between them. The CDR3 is CATDAHRNTGELFF. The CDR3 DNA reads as TGTGCCACCGACGCCCACAGAAACACCGGGGAGCTGTTTTTT.